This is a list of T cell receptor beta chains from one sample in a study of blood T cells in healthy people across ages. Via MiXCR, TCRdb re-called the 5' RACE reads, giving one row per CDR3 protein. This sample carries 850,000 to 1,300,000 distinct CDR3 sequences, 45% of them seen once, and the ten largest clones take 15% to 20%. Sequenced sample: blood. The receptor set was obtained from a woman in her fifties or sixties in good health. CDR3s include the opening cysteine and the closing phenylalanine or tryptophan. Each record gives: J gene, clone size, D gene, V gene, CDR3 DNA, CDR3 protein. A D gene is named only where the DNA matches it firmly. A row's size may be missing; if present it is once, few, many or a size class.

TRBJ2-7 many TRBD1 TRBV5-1 TGTGCCAGCAGTTTAGGGACAGGGGGCTACGAGCAGTACTTC CASSLGTGGYEQYF
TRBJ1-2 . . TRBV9 TGTGCCAGCAGCGCAGGACAGTCCAACTATGGCTACACCTTC CASSAGQSNYGYTF
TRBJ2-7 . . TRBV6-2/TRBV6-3 TGTGCCAGCAGTTACGGGCGGGTAGCTGAAGAGCAGTACTTC CASSYGRVAEEQYF
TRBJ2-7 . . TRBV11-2 TGTGCCAGCAGCTTAGTGGGGGGGCTTTACGTCTACGAGCAGTACTTC CASSLVGGLYVYEQYF
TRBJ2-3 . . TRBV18 TGTGCCAGCTTCACCCGCGCCAACCAAAGCACAGATACGCAGTATTTT CASFTRANQSTDTQYF
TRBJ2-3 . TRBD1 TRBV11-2 TGTGCCAGCAGCTTAGGACAGGGGGGGGGTGATACGCAGTATTTT CASSLGQGGGDTQYF
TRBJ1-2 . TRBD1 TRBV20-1 TGCAGTGCTAGAGATCGCGAAACAGGGGGACTTGCGGATGGCTACACCTTC CSARDRETGGLADGYTF
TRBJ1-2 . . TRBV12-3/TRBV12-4 TGTGCCAGCAGTACCGCGGTAGGGGCGGGTTATGGCTACACCTTC CASSTAVGAGYGYTF
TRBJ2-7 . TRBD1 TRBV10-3 TGTGCCATCAGTCCTAGGACAGGGGGCGTCGACGAGCAGTACTTC CAISPRTGGVDEQYF
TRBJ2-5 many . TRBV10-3 TGTGCCATCAGCCGACCCGGAGCGGGCAGGCAAGAGACCCAGTACTTC CAISRPGAGRQETQYF
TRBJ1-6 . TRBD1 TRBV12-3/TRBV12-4 TGTGCCAGCAGCACCCCCGGACAGGGGAGTTCACCCCTCCACTTT CASSTPGQGSSPLHF
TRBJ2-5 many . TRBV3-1 TGTGCCAGCAGACCTACCGGGACACCAAACCCTCTCCAGTACTTC CASRPTGTPNPLQYF
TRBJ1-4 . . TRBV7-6 TGTGCCAGCAGCCAGCAGAGGGGGAGGAATGAAAAACTGTTTTTT CASSQQRGRNEKLFF
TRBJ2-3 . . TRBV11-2 TGTGCCAGCAGCCCGGGGGGATACAGGGGAAAGACAGATACGCAGTATTTT CASSPGGYRGKTDTQYF
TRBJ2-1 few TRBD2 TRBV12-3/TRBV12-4 TGTGCCAGCTCCTTCGGACTAGCCGGTGAGCAGTTCTTC CASSFGLAGEQFF
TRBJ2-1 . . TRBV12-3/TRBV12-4 TGTGCCAGCAGTTCACAAGGTGAGCAGTTCTTC CASSSQGEQFF
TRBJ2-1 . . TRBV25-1 TGTGCCACCAAACATAGCGGAACCTACAATGAGCAGTTCTTC CATKHSGTYNEQFF
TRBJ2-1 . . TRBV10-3 TGTGCCACGGACACAGGAATGGGAGTCTACGAGCAGTTCTTC CATDTGMGVYEQFF
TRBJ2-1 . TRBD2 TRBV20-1 TGCAGTGCTAGAGCTGGACTAGCTTTCCATGAGCAGTTCTTC CSARAGLAFHEQFF
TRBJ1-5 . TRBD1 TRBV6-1 TGTGCCAGCAGAGGGCGGACAGGGGGCTTGGATAGCAATCAGCCCCAGCATTTT CASRGRTGGLDSNQPQHF
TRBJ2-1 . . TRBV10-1 TGCGCCAGCAGCAAACGGCGCAACCGATCCTACAATGAGCAGTTCTTC CASSKRRNRSYNEQFF
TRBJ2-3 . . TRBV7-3 TGTGCCAGCAGGCCTAGGATCAGGGACGGGACAGATACGCAGTATTTT CASRPRIRDGTDTQYF
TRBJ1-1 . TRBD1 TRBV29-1 TGCAGCGCTGGGGACAGGGCGAGCACTGAAGCTTTCTTT CSAGDRASTEAFF
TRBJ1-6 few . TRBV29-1 TGCAGCGTTGAGGCAGTAATTCTTCTCTCCTATAATTCACCCCTCCACTTT CSVEAVILLSYNSPLHF
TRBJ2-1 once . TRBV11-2 TGTGCCAGCAGCTTGCCCCCGGGGTTTAAGGATGAGCAGTTCTTC CASSLPPGFKDEQFF
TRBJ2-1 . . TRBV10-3 TGTGCCATCAGGGAGGGATATGAGCAGTTCTTC CAIREGYEQFF
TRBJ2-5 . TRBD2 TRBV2 TGTGCCAGCAGTGAAGAACGCGGGAGGTCCTACAATGAGCAGTACTTC CASSEERGRSYNEQYF
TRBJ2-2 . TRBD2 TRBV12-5 TGTGCTAGTGTTGAGGTACTGGGGCGGGAGTTCACCGGGGAGCTGTTTTTT CASVEVLGREFTGELFF
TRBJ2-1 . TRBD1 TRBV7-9 TGTGCCAGCAGCGAATTACAGGGGTTGAATGAGCAGTTCTTC CASSELQGLNEQFF
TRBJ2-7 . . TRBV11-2 TGTGCCAGCAGCTTAGCGGGACGCGCTGCCTACGAGCAGTACTTC CASSLAGRAAYEQYF
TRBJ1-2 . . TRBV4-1 TGCGCCAGCAGCCACCCCGGGACTCAGTATGGCTACACCTTC CASSHPGTQYGYTF